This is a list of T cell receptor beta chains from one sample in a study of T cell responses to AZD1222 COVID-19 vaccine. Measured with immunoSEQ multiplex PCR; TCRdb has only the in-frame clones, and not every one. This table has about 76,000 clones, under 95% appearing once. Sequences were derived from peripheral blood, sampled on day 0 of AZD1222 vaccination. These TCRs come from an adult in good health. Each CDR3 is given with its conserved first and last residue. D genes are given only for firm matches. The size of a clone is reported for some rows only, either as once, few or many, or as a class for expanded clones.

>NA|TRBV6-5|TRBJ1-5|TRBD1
TGTGCCAGCAGGGTTCAGGGGGCGAGCAATCAGCCCCAGCATTTT
CASRVQGASNQPQHF
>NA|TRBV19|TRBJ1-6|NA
TGTGCCAGTAGTATAGGGCTCCTTAATTCACCCCTCCACTTT
CASSIGLLNSPLHF
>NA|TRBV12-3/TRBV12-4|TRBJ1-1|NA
TGTGCCAGCAGTTTAGGGCGGGGAGCTTTCTTT
CASSLGRGAFF
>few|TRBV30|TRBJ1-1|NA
TGTGCCTGGATCTCCGGGACGGGGGGGTCTGAAGCTTTCTTT
CAWISGTGGSEAFF
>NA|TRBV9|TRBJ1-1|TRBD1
TGTGCCAGCAGCGAGGGTGGGACAGGGTATGAAGCTTTCTTT
CASSEGGTGYEAFF
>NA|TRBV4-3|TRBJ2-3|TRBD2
TGCGCCAGCAGCCAAGAGCGGGGGAGGGCAGATACGCAGTATTTT
CASSQERGRADTQYF
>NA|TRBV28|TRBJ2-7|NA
TGTGCCAGCAGTTCCCCCGGTTCAGATTCGGGAGAGCAGTACTTC
CASSSPGSDSGEQYF
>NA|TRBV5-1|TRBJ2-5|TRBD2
TGCGCCAGCAGCTCGGGACTAGCGGGGAGAGAGACCCAGTACTTC
CASSSGLAGRETQYF
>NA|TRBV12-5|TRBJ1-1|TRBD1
TGTGCTAGTGTTTCCCGGGACAGAGATGAAGCTTTCTTT
CASVSRDRDEAFF
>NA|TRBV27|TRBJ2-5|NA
TGTGCCAGCAGTACCCCGGGGCTGAAAGAGACCCAGTACTTC
CASSTPGLKETQYF
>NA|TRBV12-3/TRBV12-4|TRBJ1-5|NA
TGTGCCAGCACTTTCGGGGGGCAGCCCCAGCATTTT
CASTFGGQPQHF
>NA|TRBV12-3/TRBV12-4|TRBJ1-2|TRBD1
TGTGCCACCGGGGACAGTCTAAAATATGGCTACACCTTC
CATGDSLKYGYTF
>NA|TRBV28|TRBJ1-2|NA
TGTGCCAGCAGTCCCCAGTATGGCTACACCTTC
CASSPQYGYTF
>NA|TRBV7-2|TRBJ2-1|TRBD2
TGTGCCAGCAGCGTGGGACTAGCGGGAGTGACGGAGCAGTTCTTC
CASSVGLAGVTEQFF
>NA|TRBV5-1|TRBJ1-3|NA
TGCGCCAGCAGCGCGGACGGGGGAAGGACTGGAAACACCATATATTTT
CASSADGGRTGNTIYF
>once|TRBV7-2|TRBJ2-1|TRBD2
TGTGCCAGCGGAGGAGCGGGGAGCACTTACAATGAGCAGTTCTTC
CASGGAGSTYNEQFF
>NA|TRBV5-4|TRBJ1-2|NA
TGTGCCAGCAGCTTATCTGGCGGTGGCTACACCTTC
CASSLSGGGYTF
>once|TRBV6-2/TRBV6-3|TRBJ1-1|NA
TGTGCCAGCAGTTACTCTACAATGAACACTGAAGCTTTCTTT
CASSYSTMNTEAFF
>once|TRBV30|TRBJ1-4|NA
TGTGCCTGGAGTCCCAGGGGCGCGGGGGAAACTAATGAAAAACTGTTTTTT
CAWSPRGAGETNEKLFF
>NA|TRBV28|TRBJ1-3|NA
TGTGCCAGCAGTCCCCAGCCCGGTGGTCGGGGGTCTTCTGGAAACACCATATATTTT
CASSPQPGGRGSSGNTIYF
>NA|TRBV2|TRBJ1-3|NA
TGTGCCAGCAGTTTCTATTTCAGGTGGTCGACTGGAAACACCATATATTTT
CASSFYFRWSTGNTIYF
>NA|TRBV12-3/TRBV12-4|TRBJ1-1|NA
TGTGCCAGCAGTTTATCGACTTGGGCGAGAGCTTTCTTT
CASSLSTWARAFF
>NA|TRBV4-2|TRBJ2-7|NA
TGTGCCAGCAGCCAATTTCTGGGCCCGGGGGGCGGGGAGCAGTACTTC
CASSQFLGPGGGEQYF
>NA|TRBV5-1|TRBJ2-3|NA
TGCGCCAGCAGCTTGAGGACAGCAGACACAGATACGCAGTATTTT
CASSLRTADTDTQYF
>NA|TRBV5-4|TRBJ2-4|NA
TGTGCCAGCAGCTTGGACGAGGGGGCCAAAAACATTCAGTACTTC
CASSLDEGAKNIQYF
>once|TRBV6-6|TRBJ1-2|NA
TGTGCCAGCAGTTACTCCCCGGGGGGCTTGGACTATGGCTACACCTTC
CASSYSPGGLDYGYTF
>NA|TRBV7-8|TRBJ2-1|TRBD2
TGTGCCAGCAGCTCAAAGCGGGGGGGCGACAATGAGCAGTTCTTC
CASSSKRGGDNEQFF
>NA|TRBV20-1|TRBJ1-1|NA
TGCAGTGCTAGTCGTCCGGGACGGATAGCTCAAGCTTTCTTT
CSASRPGRIAQAFF
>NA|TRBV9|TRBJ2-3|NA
TGTGCCAGCAGCGTAGTTGGGGGTACTAGCACAGATACGCAGTATTTT
CASSVVGGTSTDTQYF
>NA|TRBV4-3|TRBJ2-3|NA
TGCGCCAGCAGCCAAGAGATTAGCACAGATACGCAGTATTTT
CASSQEISTDTQYF
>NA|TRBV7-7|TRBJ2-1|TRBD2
TGTGCCAGCAGCCTAAGCGGGGGTGAGCAGTTCTTC
CASSLSGGEQFF
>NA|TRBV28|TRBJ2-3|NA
TGTGCCAGCAGGGGGTCTAGCGTAGGGACAGATACGCAGTATTTT
CASRGSSVGTDTQYF
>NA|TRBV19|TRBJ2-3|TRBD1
TGTGCCAGTAGGGAGACAGGGGGCTTAACAGATACGCAGTATTTT
CASRETGGLTDTQYF
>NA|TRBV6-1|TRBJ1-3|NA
TGTGCCAGCAGTGACCCAAAGGACGCTACCTCTGGAAACACCATATATTTT
CASSDPKDATSGNTIYF
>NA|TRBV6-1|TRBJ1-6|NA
TGTGCCAGCAGTGAGAGAGATTCACCCCTCCACTTT
CASSERDSPLHF
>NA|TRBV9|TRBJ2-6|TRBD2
TGTGCCAGCAGCGATCTAGCGGGGGGCTCTGGGGCCAACGTCCTGACTTTC
CASSDLAGGSGANVLTF
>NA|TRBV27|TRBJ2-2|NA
TGTGCCAGCAGTTTATCCAGGATCATCACCGGGGAGCTGTTTTTT
CASSLSRIITGELFF
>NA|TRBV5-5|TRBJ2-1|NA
TGTGCCAGCAGCTTGGAATGGGACCCTGCGATCCCTGGACAAACGAATGAGCAGTTCTTC
CASSLEWDPAIPGQTNEQFF
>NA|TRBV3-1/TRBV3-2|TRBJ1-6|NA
TGTGCCAGCAGCCAAGGAACAGCCAATTCACCCCTCCACTTT
CASSQGTANSPLHF
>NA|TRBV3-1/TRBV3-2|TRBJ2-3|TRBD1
TGTGCCAGCAGCACACCCGGGACAGGGAGGACAGATACGCAGTATTTT
CASSTPGTGRTDTQYF
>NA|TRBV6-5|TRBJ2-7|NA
TGTGCCAGCCCACCGGCGGCGGGTGAGCAGTACTTC
CASPPAAGEQYF
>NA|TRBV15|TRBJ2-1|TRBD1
TGTGCCACCAGCAGAGACCTCCGACAGGGACACAATGAGCAGTTCTTC
CATSRDLRQGHNEQFF
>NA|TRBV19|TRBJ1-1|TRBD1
TGTGCCAGTAGTATGCGGACAGGGGGAAACACTGAAGCTTTCTTT
CASSMRTGGNTEAFF
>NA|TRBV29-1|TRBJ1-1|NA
TGCAGCGTCGCCGGTCTAGGGGCCTCGAACACTGAAGCTTTCTTT
CSVAGLGASNTEAFF
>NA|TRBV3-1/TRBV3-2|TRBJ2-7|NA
TGTGCCAGCAGCCACCCGTCTGGAACCTACGAGCAGTACTTC
CASSHPSGTYEQYF
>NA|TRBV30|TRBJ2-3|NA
TGTGCCTGGTTACAGGGGAGGACAGATACGCAGTATTTT
CAWLQGRTDTQYF
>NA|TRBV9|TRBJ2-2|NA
TGTGCCAGCAGCGTAAGGGACTCACAGGATACCGGGGAGCTGTTTTTT
CASSVRDSQDTGELFF
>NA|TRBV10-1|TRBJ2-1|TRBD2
TGCGCCACCCTCCGGGAGGGAGATGAGCAGTTCTTC
CATLREGDEQFF
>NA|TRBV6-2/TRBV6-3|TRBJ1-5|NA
TGTGCCAGCAGTTACTCACACCAGGGGCTTCAGCCCCAGCATTTT
CASSYSHQGLQPQHF